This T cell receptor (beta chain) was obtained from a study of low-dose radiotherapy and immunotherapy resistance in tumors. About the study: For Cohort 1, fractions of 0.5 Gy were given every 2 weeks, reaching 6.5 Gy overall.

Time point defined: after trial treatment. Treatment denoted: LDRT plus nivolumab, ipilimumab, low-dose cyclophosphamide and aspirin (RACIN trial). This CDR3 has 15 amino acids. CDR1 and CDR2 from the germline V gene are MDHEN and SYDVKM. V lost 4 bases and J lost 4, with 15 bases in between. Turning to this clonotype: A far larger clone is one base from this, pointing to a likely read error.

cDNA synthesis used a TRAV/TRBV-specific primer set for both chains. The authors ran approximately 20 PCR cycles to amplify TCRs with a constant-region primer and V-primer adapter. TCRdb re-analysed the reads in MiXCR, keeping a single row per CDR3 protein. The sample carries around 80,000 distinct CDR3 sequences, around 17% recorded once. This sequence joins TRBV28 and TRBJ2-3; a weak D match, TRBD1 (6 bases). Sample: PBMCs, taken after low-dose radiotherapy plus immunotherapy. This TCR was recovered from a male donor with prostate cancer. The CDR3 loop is CASSSRDRLADTQYF. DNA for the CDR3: TGTGCCAGCAGTTCCCGAGACAGGCTCGCAGATACGCAGTATTTT. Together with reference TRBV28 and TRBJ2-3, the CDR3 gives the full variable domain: DVKVTQSSRYLVKRTGEKVFLECVQDMDHENMFWYRQDPGLGLRLIYFSYDVKMKEKGDIPEGYSVSREKKERFSLILESASTNQTSMYLCASSSRDRLADTQYFGPGTRLTVL.